This T cell receptor (beta chain) was sequenced for a study of T cell responses to AZD1222 COVID-19 vaccine. Study-level results: Across spike, vaccine-associated CD4 TCRs were found, dominant at 160-218 and 743-854. Targets within unmutated variant regions were reportedly found for nearly half of spike-specific TCRs.

This table comes from immunoSEQ multiplex PCR, and its TCRdb copy is limited to in-frame clones, with some not included. Of about 42,000 clones listed, more than 70% are singletons. About this clone itself: Its target is not known.

Germline CDR1 reads LGHDT; CDR2 reads YNNKEL (reference sequence). CDR3 length: 15 amino acids. The trim removed 3 bases at V and 11 bases at J, leaving 10 bases unmatched. The clonotype originates from an adult who received the AZD1222 COVID-19 vaccine. The sequenced sample was peripheral blood, obtained 28 days after the second AZD1222 dose. The chain recombines TRBV3-1 (or the pseudogene TRBV3-2) with TRBJ1-6; TRBD1 agrees at 7 bases. As DNA, the CDR3 is TGTGCCAGCAGCCAGCGGACAGGAAAGAGGGCACCCCTCCACTTT. Amino acid sequence: CASSQRTGKRAPLHF.